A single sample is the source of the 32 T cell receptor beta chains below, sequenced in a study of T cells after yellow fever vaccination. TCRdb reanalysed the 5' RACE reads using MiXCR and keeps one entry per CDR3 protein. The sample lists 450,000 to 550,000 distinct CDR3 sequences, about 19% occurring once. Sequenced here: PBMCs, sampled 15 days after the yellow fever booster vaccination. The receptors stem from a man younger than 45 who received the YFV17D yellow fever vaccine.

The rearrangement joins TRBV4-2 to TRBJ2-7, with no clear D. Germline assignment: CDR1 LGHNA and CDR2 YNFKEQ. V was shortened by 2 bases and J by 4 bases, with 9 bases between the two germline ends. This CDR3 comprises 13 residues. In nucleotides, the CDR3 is TGTGCCAGCAGCCAATGGACCCAGTACGAGCAGTACTTC. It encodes CASSQWTQYEQYF.

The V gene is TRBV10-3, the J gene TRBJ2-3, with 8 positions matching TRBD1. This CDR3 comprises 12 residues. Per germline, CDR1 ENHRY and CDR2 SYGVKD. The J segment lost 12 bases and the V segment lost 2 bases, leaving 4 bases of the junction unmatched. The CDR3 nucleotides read TGTGCCATCAGTGAGGAAGGACAGGGTCAGTATTTT. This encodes CAISEEGQGQYF.

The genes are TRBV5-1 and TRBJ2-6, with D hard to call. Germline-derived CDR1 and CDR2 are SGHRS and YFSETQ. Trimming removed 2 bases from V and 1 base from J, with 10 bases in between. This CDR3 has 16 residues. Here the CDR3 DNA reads TGCGCCAGCAGCTTAGGCCAAGGTTCTGGGGCCAACGTCCTGACTTTC. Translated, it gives CASSLGQGSGANVLTF.

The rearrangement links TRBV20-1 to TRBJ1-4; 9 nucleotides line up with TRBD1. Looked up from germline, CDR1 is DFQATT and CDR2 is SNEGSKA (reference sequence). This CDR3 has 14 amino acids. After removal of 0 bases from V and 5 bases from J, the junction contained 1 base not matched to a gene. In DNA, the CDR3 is TGCAGTGCTAGAGAAGGGACAGGGAATGAAAAACTGTTTTTT. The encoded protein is CSAREGTGNEKLFF.

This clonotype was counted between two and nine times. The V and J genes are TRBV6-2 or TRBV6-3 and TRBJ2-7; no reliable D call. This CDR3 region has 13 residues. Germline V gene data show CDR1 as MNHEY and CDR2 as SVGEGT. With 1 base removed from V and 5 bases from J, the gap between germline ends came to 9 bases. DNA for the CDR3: TGTGCCAGCAGTTACTTACTCCCAGACGAGCAGTACTTC. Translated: CASSYLLPDEQYF.

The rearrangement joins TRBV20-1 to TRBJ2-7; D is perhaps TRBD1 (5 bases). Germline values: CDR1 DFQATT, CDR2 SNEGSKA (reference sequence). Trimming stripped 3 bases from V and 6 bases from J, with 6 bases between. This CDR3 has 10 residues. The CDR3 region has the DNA TGCAGTGCTAGTCAGGGCGAGCAGTACTTC. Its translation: CSASQGEQYF.

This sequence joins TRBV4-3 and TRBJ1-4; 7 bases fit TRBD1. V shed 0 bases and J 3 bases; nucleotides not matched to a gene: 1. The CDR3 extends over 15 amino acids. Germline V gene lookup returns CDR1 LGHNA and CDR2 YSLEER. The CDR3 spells CASSQDQGANEKLFF. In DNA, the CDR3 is TGCGCCAGCAGCCAAGATCAGGGGGCTAATGAAAAACTGTTTTTT.

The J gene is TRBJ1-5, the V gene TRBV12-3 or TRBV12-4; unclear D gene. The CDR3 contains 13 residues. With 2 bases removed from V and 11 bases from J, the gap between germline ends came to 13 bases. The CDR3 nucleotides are TGTGCCAGCAGTTTATCGGCCGATTTGGCCCAGCATTTT. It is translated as CASSLSADLAQHF.

CDR3 DNA: TGTGCCAGCCGGGGCCCTACAAACCAAGAGACCCAGTACTTC. It codes for CASRGPTNQETQYF. V is TRBV21-1 and J is TRBJ2-5; the D call TRBD2 from the table was never checked on the DNA. TRBV21-1 is a pseudogene segment. There are 14 residues in the CDR3.

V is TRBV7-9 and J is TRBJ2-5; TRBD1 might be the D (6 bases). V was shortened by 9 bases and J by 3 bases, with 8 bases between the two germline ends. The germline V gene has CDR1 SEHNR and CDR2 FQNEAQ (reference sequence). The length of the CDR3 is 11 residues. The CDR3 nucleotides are TGTGCCAGTCGACAGGAAGAGACCCAGTACTTC. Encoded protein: CASRQEETQYF. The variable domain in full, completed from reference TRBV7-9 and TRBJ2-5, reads DTGVSQNPRHKITKRGQNVTFRCDPISEHNRLYWYRQTLGQGPEFLTYFQNEAQLEKSRLLSDRFSAERPKGSFSTLEIQRTEQGDSAMYLCASRQEETQYFGPGTRLLVL.

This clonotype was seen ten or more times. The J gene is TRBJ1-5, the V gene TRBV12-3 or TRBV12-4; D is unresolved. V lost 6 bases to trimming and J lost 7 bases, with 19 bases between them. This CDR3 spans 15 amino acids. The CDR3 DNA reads TGTGCCAGCAGCATAGCCCGCCGTAGGGCCCAGCCCCAGCATTTT. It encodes CASSIARRRAQPQHF.

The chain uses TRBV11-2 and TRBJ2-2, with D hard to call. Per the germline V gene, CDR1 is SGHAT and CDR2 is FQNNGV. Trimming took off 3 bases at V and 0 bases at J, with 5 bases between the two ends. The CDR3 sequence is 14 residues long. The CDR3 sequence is CASSFFANTGELFF. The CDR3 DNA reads TGTGCCAGCAGCTTCTTCGCGAACACCGGGGAGCTGTTTTTT.

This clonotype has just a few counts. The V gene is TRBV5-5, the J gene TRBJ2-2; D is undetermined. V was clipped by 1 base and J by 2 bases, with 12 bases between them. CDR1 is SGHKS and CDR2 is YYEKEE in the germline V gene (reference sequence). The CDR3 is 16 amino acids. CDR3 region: CASSLKPTENTGELFF. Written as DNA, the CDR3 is TGTGCCAGCAGCTTGAAGCCTACGGAAAACACCGGGGAGCTGTTTTTT.

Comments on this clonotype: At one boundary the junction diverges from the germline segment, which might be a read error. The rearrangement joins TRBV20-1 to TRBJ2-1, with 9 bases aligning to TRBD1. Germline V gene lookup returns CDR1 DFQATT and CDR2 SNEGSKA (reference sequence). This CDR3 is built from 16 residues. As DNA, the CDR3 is TGCAGTGCGGCGATCGGTGGGACAGGGAGTAGGAATGAGCAGTCCTTC. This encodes CSAAIGGTGSRNEQSF.

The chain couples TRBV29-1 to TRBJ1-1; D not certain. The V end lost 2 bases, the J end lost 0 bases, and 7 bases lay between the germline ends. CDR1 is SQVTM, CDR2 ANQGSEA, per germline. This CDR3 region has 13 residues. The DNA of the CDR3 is TGCAGCGTTGAAACTGCAGTGAACACTGAAGCTTTCTTT. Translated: CSVETAVNTEAFF.

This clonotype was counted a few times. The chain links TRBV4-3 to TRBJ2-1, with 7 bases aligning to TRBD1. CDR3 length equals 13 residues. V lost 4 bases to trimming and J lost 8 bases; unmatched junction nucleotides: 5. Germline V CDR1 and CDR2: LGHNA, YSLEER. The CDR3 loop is CASSRQGSDEQFF. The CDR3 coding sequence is TGCGCCAGCAGCCGACAGGGTTCCGATGAGCAGTTCTTC.

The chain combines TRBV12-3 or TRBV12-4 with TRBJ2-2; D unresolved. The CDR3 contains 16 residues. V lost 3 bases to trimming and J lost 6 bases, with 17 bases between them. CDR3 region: CASSFRLQLGSGELFF. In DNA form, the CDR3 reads TGTGCCAGCAGTTTTAGACTTCAGTTGGGGTCCGGGGAGCTGTTTTTT.

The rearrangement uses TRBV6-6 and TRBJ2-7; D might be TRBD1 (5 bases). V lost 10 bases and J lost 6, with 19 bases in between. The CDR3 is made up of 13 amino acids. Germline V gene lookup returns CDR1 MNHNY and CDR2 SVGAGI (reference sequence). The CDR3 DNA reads TGTGCCACTGCGGAAGGGGCAGTCTCCGAGCAGTACTTC. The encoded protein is CATAEGAVSEQYF.

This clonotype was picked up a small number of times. The CDR3 nucleotides are TGTGCCAGCAGCCCCTGGGGCCCCTACAATGAGCAGTTCTTC. This translates into CASSPWGPYNEQFF. J is TRBJ2-1 and V is TRBV12-3 or TRBV12-4; possible D gene TRBD1, 5 bases. With 6 bases removed from V and 2 bases from J, the gap between germline ends came to 11 bases. CDR3 size: 14 residues.

In nucleotides, the CDR3 is TGTGCCAGCATTCTCTACAATGAGCAGTTCTTC. The encoded protein is CASILYNEQFF. J is TRBJ2-1 and V is TRBV25-1; no clear D gene. The CDR3 is 11 amino acids. Germline V gene data show CDR1 as MGHDK and CDR2 as SYGVNS. V was clipped by 7 bases and J by 3 bases, with 4 bases between them.

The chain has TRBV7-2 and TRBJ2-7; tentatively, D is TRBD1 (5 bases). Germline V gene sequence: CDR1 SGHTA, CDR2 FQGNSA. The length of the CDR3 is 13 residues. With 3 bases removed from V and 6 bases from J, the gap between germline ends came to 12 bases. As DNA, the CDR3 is TGTGCCAGCAGCTTTACAGGTCAGATCGAGCAGTACTTC. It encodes CASSFTGQIEQYF.

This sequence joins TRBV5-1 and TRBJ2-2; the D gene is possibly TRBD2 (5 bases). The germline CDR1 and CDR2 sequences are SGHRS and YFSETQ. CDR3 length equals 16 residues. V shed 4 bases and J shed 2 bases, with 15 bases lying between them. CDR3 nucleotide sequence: TGCGCCAGCAGCCTGGGCGGGCTAGGCAACACCGGGGAGCTGTTTTTT. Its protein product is CASSLGGLGNTGELFF.

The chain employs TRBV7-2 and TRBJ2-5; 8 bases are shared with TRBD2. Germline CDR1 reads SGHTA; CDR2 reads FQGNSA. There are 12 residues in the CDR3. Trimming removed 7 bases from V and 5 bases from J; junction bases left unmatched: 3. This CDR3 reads CASNRGGETQYF. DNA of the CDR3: TGTGCCAGCAACCGGGGGGGGGAGACCCAGTACTTC.

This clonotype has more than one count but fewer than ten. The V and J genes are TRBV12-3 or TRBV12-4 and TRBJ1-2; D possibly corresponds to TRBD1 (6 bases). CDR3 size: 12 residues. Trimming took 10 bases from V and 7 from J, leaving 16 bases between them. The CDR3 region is CATVWGAGGYTF. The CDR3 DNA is TGTGCCACCGTTTGGGGGGCGGGTGGCTACACCTTC.

CDR3 coding DNA: TGTGCCAGCAGCCAAGATGTGCGGGGGGACACCGGGGAGCTGTTTTTT. It is translated as CASSQDVRGDTGELFF. The gene calls are TRBV4-2 and TRBJ2-2; 8 positions match TRBD2. CDR3 length equals 16 residues. Germline-derived CDR1 and CDR2 are LGHNA and YNFKEQ. Trimming took 0 bases from V and 3 from J; bases not matched to a gene: 3.

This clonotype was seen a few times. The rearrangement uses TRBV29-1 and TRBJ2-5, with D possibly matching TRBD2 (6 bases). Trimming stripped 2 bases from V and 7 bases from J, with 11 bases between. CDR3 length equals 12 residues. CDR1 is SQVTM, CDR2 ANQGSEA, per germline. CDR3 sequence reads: CSVEPGVGTQYF. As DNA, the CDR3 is TGCAGCGTTGAACCGGGAGTGGGGACCCAGTACTTC.

The CDR3, as DNA: TGTGCCACCAGCAGAGACGGGAGAACCTACAATGAGCAGTTCTTC. Translated: CATSRDGRTYNEQFF. The gene calls are TRBV15 and TRBJ2-1, with D tentatively TRBD2 (6 bases). The CDR3 has 15 residues. The ends were cut back, 0 bases at V and 2 bases at J, with 8 bases in the middle. The germline V gene has CDR1 LNHNV and CDR2 YYDKDF (reference sequence).

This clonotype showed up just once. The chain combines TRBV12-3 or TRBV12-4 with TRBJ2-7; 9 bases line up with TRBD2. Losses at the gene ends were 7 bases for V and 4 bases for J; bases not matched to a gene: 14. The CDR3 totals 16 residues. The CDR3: CASTTSSAGGGYEQYF. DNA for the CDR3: TGTGCCAGCACCACCAGCTCCGCGGGGGGGGGATACGAGCAGTACTTC.

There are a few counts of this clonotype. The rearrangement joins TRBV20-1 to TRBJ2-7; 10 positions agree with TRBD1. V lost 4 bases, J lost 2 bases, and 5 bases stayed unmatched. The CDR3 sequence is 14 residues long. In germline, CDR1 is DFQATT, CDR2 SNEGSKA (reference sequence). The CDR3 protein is CSAKRQGATYEQYF. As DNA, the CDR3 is TGCAGTGCTAAGCGACAGGGGGCTACCTACGAGCAGTACTTC.

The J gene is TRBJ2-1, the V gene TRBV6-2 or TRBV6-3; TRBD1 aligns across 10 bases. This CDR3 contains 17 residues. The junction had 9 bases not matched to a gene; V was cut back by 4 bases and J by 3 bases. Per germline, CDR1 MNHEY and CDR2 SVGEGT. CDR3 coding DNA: TGTGCCAGCAGTTTTAAATTCGGGACAGGGGACTACAATGAGCAGTTCTTC. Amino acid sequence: CASSFKFGTGDYNEQFF.

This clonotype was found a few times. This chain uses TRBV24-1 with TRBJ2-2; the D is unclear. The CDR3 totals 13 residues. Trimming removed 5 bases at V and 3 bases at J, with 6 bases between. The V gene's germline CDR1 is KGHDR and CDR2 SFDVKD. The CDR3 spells CATSVVHTGELFF. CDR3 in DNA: TGTGCCACCAGTGTCGTCCACACCGGGGAGCTGTTTTTT.

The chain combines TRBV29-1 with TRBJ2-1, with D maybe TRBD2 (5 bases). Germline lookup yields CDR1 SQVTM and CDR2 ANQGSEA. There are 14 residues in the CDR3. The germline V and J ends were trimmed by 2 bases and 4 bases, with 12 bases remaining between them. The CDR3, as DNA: TGCAGCGTTGAACCGCAGCGGCGGTACAATGAGCAGTTCTTC. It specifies CSVEPQRRYNEQFF.